Listed below are T cell receptor beta chains from one sample, sequenced in a study of Graves' ophthalmopathy and Graves' hyperthyroidism. MiXCR, run by TCRdb on the multiplex PCR reads, gives a single entry per CDR3 protein. The sample records approximately 380,000 distinct CDR3 sequences, around 21% being singletons. Material: peripheral blood. The receptors were sampled from a woman aged 18-29 years with stable Graves' hyperthyroidism. Both conserved end residues are part of each CDR3. Fields, in order: clone size, D gene, V gene, J gene, CDR3 DNA, CDR3 protein. A D gene is named only where the DNA matches it firmly. Not every row has a clone size; where given, it reads once, few, many or a size class.

size: many; D: -; V: TRBV10-3; J: TRBJ2-5; DNA: TGTGCCATCAGTGAGTCACGAGAAGAGACCCAGTACTTC; CDR3: CAISESREETQYF
size: few; D: TRBD1; V: TRBV5-1; J: TRBJ1-1; DNA: TGCGCCAGCAGCACCGGGACAGCTGAAGCTTTCTTT; CDR3: CASSTGTAEAFF
size: few; D: TRBD2; V: TRBV12-3/TRBV12-4; J: TRBJ2-5; DNA: TGTGCCAGCAGGGCCGGGGGGAGGGAGACCCAGTACTTC; CDR3: CASRAGGRETQYF
size: many; D: TRBD2; V: TRBV5-1; J: TRBJ2-5; DNA: TGCGCCAGCAGCTTGGACGGGAGGCGCGAGACCCAGTACTTC; CDR3: CASSLDGRRETQYF
size: many; D: -; V: TRBV29-1; J: TRBJ2-7; DNA: TGCAGCGTTGGCGGCACAACCTACGAGCAGTACTTC; CDR3: CSVGGTTYEQYF
size: -; D: -; V: TRBV20-1; J: TRBJ1-1; DNA: TGCAGTCCCACCTCAGCCTCTGGCACTGAAGCTTTCTTT; CDR3: CSPTSASGTEAFF
size: many; D: -; V: TRBV24-1; J: TRBJ1-3; DNA: TGTGCCACCAGTGTACGGGCCTCTGGAAACACCATATATTTT; CDR3: CATSVRASGNTIYF
size: -; D: TRBD1; V: TRBV20-1; J: TRBJ2-2; DNA: TGCAGTGCTAGAGATCGCTCAGGGGGCACTTTAACCGGGGAGCTGTTTTTT; CDR3: CSARDRSGGTLTGELFF
size: many; D: -; V: TRBV19; J: TRBJ1-5; DNA: TGTGCCAGTAGTATCCAAGGGTATAGCAATCAGCCCCAGCATTTT; CDR3: CASSIQGYSNQPQHF
size: many; D: -; V: TRBV19; J: TRBJ1-5; DNA: TGTGCCAGTAGGGGGGCCGCCTGGCGCAATCAGCCCCAGCATTTT; CDR3: CASRGAAWRNQPQHF
size: -; D: -; V: TRBV7-3; J: TRBJ2-2; DNA: TGTGCCAGCAGCTTAATACCCACCGGGGAGCTGTTTTTT; CDR3: CASSLIPTGELFF
size: few; D: -; V: TRBV28; J: TRBJ1-5; DNA: TGTGCCAGCAGGACCTCTTTAGGGGGTAGCAATCAGCCCCAGCATTTT; CDR3: CASRTSLGGSNQPQHF
size: -; D: -; V: TRBV28; J: TRBJ1-2; DNA: TGTGCCAGCAGTTTCCCAGGGATGGACTATGGCTACACCTTC; CDR3: CASSFPGMDYGYTF
size: many; D: TRBD2; V: TRBV15; J: TRBJ2-5; DNA: TGTGCCACCACTCCCGGGGGGACCGAAGAGACCCAGTACTTC; CDR3: CATTPGGTEETQYF
size: many; D: -; V: TRBV10-3; J: TRBJ1-1; DNA: TGTGCCATCAGTGATAATCGGAACACTGAAGCTTTCTTT; CDR3: CAISDNRNTEAFF
size: many; D: -; V: TRBV12-3/TRBV12-4; J: TRBJ2-2; DNA: TGTGCCAGCAGTCCCCTGGTTTGGGGTTCCGGGGAGCTGTTTTTT; CDR3: CASSPLVWGSGELFF
size: many; D: TRBD2; V: TRBV20-1; J: TRBJ2-7; DNA: TGCAGTGCTGCCCCCGGGACTAGCGACTCCTACGAGCAGTACTTC; CDR3: CSAAPGTSDSYEQYF
size: few; D: -; V: TRBV6-5; J: TRBJ1-1; DNA: TGTGCCAACAGATACAGGGCCCCGGGCACTGAAGCTTTCTTT; CDR3: CANRYRAPGTEAFF
size: many; D: TRBD1; V: TRBV7-8; J: TRBJ1-2; DNA: TGTGCCAGCAGCTCGACAGGGAACTACTATGGCTACACCTTC; CDR3: CASSSTGNYYGYTF
size: few; D: TRBD1; V: TRBV5-1; J: TRBJ1-1; DNA: TGCGCCAGCAGGAATACAGGGGGCACTGAAGCTTTCTTT; CDR3: CASRNTGGTEAFF